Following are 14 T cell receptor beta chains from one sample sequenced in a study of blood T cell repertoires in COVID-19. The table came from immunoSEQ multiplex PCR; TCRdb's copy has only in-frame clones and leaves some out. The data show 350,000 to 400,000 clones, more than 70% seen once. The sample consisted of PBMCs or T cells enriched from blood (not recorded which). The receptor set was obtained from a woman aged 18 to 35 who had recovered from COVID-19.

The CDR3 bases are TGTGCCAGCAGTTCTACAGGGGCCGACACTGAAGCTTTCTTT. Its protein product is CASSSTGADTEAFF. The J gene is TRBJ1-1, the V gene TRBV2, with 7 bases fitting TRBD1. Germline lookup yields CDR1 SNHLY and CDR2 FYNNEI. Unmatched junction bases numbered 6, after V lost 5 bases and J lost 3 bases. This CDR3 spans 14 amino acids.

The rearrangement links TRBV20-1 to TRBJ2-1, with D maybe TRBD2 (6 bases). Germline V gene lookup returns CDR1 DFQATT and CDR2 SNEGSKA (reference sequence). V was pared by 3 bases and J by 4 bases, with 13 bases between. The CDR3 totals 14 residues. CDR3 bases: TGCAGTGCTAGTAGCGGTTTCTATTACAATGAGCAGTTCTTC. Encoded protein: CSASSGFYYNEQFF.

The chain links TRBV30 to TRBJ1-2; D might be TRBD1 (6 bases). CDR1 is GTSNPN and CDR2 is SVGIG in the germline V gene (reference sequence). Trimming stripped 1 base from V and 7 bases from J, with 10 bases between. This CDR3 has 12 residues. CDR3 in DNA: TGTGCCTGGAGTGCCACAGGGTTTGGCTACACCTTC. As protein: CAWSATGFGYTF.

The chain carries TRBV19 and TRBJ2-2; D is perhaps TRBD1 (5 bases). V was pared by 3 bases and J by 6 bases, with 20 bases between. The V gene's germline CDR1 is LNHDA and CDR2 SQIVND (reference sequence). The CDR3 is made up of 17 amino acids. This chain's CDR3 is CASSMAGEGELPGELFF. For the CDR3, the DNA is TGTGCCAGTAGTATGGCTGGGGAAGGGGAACTGCCCGGGGAGCTGTTTTTT.

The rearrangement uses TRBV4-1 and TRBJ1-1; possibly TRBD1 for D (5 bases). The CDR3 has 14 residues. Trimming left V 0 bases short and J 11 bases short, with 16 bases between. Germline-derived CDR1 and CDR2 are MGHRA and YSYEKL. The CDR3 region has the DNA TGCGCCAGCAGCCAAGAAGGGGTAATGTTTGGGGCTTTCTTT. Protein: CASSQEGVMFGAFF.

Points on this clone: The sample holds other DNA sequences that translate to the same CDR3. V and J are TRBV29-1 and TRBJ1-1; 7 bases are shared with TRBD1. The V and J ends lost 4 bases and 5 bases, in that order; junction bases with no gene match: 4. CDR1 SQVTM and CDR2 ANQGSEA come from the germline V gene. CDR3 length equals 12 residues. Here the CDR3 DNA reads TGCAGCGTTGGGGCAGGGGGGACTGAAGCTTTCTTT. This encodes CSVGAGGTEAFF.

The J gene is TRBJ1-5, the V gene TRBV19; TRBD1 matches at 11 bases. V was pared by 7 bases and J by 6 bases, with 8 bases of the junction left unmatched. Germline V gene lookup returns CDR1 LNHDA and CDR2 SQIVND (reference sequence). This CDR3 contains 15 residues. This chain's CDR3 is CASIIGQGAGQPQHF. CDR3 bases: TGTGCCAGTATAATCGGACAGGGGGCCGGTCAGCCCCAGCATTTT.

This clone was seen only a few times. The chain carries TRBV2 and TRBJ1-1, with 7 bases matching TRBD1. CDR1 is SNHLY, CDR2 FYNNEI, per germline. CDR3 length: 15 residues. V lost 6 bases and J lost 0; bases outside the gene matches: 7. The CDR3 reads CASRVAGGMNTEAFF. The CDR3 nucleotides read TGTGCCAGCAGAGTGGCAGGGGGGATGAACACTGAAGCTTTCTTT.

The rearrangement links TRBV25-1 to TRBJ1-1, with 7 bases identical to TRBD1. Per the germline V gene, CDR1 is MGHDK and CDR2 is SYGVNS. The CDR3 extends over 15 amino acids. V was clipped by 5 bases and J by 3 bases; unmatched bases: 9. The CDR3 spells CASSQRGRGHTEAFF. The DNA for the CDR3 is TGTGCCAGCAGTCAGAGGGGGCGAGGGCACACTGAAGCTTTCTTT.

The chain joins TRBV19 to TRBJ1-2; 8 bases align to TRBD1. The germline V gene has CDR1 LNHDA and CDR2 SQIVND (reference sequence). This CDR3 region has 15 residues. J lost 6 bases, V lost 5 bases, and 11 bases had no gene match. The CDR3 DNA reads TGTGCCAGTAGTTCCTCACCGGGACAGGTGCATGGCTACACCTTC. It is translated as CASSSSPGQVHGYTF.

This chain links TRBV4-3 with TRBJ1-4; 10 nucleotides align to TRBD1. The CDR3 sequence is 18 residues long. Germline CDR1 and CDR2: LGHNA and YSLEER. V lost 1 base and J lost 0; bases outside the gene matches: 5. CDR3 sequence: CASSQVGQGRATNEKLFF. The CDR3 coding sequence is TGCGCCAGCAGCCAAGTGGGACAGGGGCGTGCAACTAATGAAAAACTGTTTTTT.

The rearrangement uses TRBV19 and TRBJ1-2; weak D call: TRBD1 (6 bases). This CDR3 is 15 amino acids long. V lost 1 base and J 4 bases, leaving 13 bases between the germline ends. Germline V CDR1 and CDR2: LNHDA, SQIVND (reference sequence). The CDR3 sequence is CASSIVSDSIYGYTF. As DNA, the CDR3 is TGTGCCAGTAGTATAGTCTCGGACAGCATCTATGGCTACACCTTC.

The CDR3 sequence: CASSQDRNNQPQHF. CDR3 nucleotide sequence: TGTGCCAGCAGCCAAGACAGGAACAATCAGCCCCAGCATTTT. V usage is TRBV7-8 and J usage is TRBJ1-5; D is perhaps TRBD1 (6 bases). V lost 5 bases to trimming and J lost 3 bases, with 11 bases between them. The CDR3 covers 14 residues. CDR1 is SGHVS, CDR2 FQNEAQ, per germline.

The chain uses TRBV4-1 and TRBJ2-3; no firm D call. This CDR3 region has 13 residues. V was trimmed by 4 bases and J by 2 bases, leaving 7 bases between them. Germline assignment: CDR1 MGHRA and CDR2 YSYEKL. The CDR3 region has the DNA TGCGCCAGCAGCCCACAAGTCACAGATACGCAGTATTTT. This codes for CASSPQVTDTQYF.